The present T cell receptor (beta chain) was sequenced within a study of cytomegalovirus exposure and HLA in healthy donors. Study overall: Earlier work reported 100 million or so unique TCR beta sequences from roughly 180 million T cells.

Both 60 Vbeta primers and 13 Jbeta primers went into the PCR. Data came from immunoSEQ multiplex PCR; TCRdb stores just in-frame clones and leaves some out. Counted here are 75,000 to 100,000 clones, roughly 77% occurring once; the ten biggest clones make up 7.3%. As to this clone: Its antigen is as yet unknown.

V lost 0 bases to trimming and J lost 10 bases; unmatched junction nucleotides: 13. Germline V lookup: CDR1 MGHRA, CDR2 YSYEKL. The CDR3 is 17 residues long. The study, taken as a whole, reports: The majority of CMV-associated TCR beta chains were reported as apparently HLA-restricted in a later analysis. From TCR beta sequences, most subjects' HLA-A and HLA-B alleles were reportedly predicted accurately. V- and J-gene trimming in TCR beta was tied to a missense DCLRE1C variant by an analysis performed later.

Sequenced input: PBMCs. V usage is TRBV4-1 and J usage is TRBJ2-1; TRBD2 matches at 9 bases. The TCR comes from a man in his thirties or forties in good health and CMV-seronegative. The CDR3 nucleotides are TGCGCCAGCAGCCAAGATAGCGCGGGGGGGCGACCGAGGGAGCAGTTCTTC. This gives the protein CASSQDSAGGRPREQFF.